A selection of T cell receptor beta chains follows, all from one sample in a study of graft-versus-host responses after intestinal transplantation. Clones were read by immunoSEQ multiplex PCR, and TCRdb kept only the in-frame ones, dropping some. The table includes 21,000 or so clones, about 91% detected once. The sequencing here drew on PBMCs, taken around 65 days after intestinal transplantation. The source is a human patient who received an intestinal transplant, so some T cells may come from the graft donor. CDR3s include the opening cysteine and the closing phenylalanine or tryptophan. D genes are given only for firm matches. Not every row has a clone size; where given, it reads once, few, many or a size class.

J gene	clone size	V gene	D gene	CDR3 protein	CDR3 DNA
TRBJ2-2	NA	TRBV27	TRBD1	CASTPRAQGTGELFF	TGTGCCAGCACCCCGAGGGCACAGGGGACCGGGGAGCTGTTTTTT
TRBJ2-7	NA	TRBV9	NA	CASSVLPGYEQYF	TGTGCCAGCAGCGTACTTCCGGGGTACGAGCAGTACTTC
TRBJ2-7	NA	TRBV27	NA	CASSPNPGTPYEQYF	TGTGCCAGCAGCCCTAATCCCGGGACACCGTACGAGCAGTACTTC
TRBJ2-7	NA	TRBV11-2	NA	CASSGGGVPYYEQYF	TGTGCCAGCAGCGGAGGAGGGGTACCGTACTACGAGCAGTACTTC
TRBJ2-7	NA	TRBV4-3	TRBD1	CASSQDWAGGAGAYEQYF	TGCGCCAGCAGCCAAGACTGGGCAGGGGGCGCCGGGGCCTACGAGCAGTACTTC
TRBJ1-2	NA	TRBV29-1	NA	CSVVSGLGYTF	TGCAGCGTTGTGTCAGGGCTTGGATACACCTTC
TRBJ1-2	once	TRBV30	NA	CAWRAKTDRGYTF	TGTGCCTGGAGGGCCAAGACCGACCGGGGCTACACCTTC
TRBJ2-3	NA	TRBV6-1	TRBD2	CASSELAGDSTDTQYF	TGTGCCAGCAGTGAACTAGCGGGGGATAGCACAGATACGCAGTATTTT
TRBJ1-5	NA	TRBV30	TRBD1	CAWSPIGQGGNQPQHF	TGTGCCTGGAGTCCAATCGGACAGGGGGGCAATCAGCCCCAGCATTTT
TRBJ1-5	NA	TRBV10-1	NA	CASSEWGRENRPQHF	TGCGCCAGCAGTGAGTGGGGGAGGGAGAATCGGCCCCAGCATTTT
TRBJ2-7	few	TRBV6-5	NA	CASGPPYEQYF	TGTGCCAGCGGACCACCCTACGAGCAGTACTTC
TRBJ1-4	NA	TRBV4-3	NA	CASSHPGYTNEKLFF	TGCGCCAGCAGCCATCCGGGGTATACTAATGAAAAACTGTTTTTT
TRBJ1-1	NA	TRBV27	NA	CASSLKGERNTEAFF	TGTGCCAGCAGTTTAAAAGGGGAACGGAACACTGAAGCTTTCTTT
TRBJ2-7	once	TRBV6-5	NA	CASSGGGHEQYF	TGTGCCAGCTCAGGAGGAGGCCACGAGCAGTACTTC
TRBJ2-1	NA	TRBV5-8	NA	CASSLVKSSYNEQFF	TGTGCCAGCAGCTTGGTTAAGAGCTCCTACAATGAGCAGTTCTTC
TRBJ2-1	NA	TRBV12-5	NA	CAIPKGFEQFF	TGTGCTATTCCGAAAGGGTTTGAGCAGTTCTTC
TRBJ2-7	NA	TRBV11-2	NA	CASSLMGWGHFSSYEQYF	TGTGCCAGCAGCTTAATGGGCTGGGGGCACTTTAGCTCCTACGAGCAGTACTTC
TRBJ1-2	once	TRBV5-1	NA	CASSFTSFGGQLYGYTF	TGCGCCAGCAGCTTTACTTCCTTCGGGGGCCAACTTTATGGCTACACCTTC
TRBJ2-1	NA	TRBV4-3	NA	CASSQDRTGGLYNEQFF	TGCGCCAGCAGCCAAGATCGAACGGGGGGCCTCTACAATGAGCAGTTCTTC
TRBJ1-1	NA	TRBV7-9	NA	CASSRAWAVSEAFF	TGTGCCAGCAGCCGCGCCTGGGCAGTTTCTGAAGCTTTCTTT
TRBJ1-1	NA	TRBV5-6	NA	CASSDGTGTEAFF	TGTGCCAGCAGCGATGGGACCGGGACTGAAGCTTTCTTT
TRBJ2-3	NA	TRBV4-1	TRBD2	CASSQTSGGVLTQYF	TGCGCCAGCAGCCAGACTAGCGGGGGGGTCCTTACGCAGTATTTT
TRBJ1-4	NA	TRBV2	NA	CASSPGQSATNEKLFF	TGTGCCAGCAGCCCGGGACAAAGTGCAACTAATGAAAAACTGTTTTTT
TRBJ2-3	NA	TRBV7-2	NA	CASSLATNPGTDTQYF	TGTGCCAGCAGCTTAGCTACCAACCCGGGCACAGATACGCAGTATTTT
TRBJ2-3	NA	TRBV6-1	TRBD2	CASSEFSGGAYTDTQYF	TGTGCCAGCAGTGAATTTAGCGGGGGGGCCTACACAGATACGCAGTATTTT
TRBJ1-2	once	TRBV11-3	TRBD1	CASSLVKGQGKFDGYTF	TGTGCCAGCAGCTTAGTAAAGGGACAGGGGAAGTTCGATGGCTACACCTTC
TRBJ2-1	NA	TRBV6-1	TRBD2	CASRHSSGGSNEQFF	TGTGCCAGCAGGCATTCTAGCGGGGGCTCCAATGAGCAGTTCTTC
TRBJ2-2	once	TRBV7-7	TRBD1	CASSPTGTGVAGELFF	TGTGCCAGCAGCCCTACCGGGACAGGGGTTGCCGGGGAGCTGTTTTTT
TRBJ1-5	NA	TRBV6-6	NA	CASTRGGGRTYQPQHF	TGTGCCAGCACCCGGGGCGGCGGGAGAACATACCAGCCCCAGCATTTT
TRBJ1-1	few	TRBV2	TRBD1	CASSAGGGTEAFF	TGTGCCAGCAGTGCAGGGGGTGGGACTGAAGCTTTCTTT
TRBJ1-6	NA	TRBV21-1	NA	CASSLRMREGLNSPLHF	TGTGCCAGCAGCCTCCGGATGAGGGAGGGGCTAAATTCACCCCTCCACTTT
TRBJ1-2	NA	TRBV12-5	NA	CASGLVNVGGLLYGYTF	TGTGCTAGTGGTTTGGTAAATGTGGGGGGACTACTATATGGCTACACCTTC
TRBJ2-1	few	TRBV10-1	NA	CASSASFGGNEQFF	TGCGCCAGCAGCGCATCTTTTGGGGGAAATGAGCAGTTCTTC
TRBJ1-5	NA	TRBV10-2	TRBD1	CASSETGGTSNQPQHF	TGCGCCAGCAGTGAAACAGGGGGAACTAGCAATCAGCCCCAGCATTTT
TRBJ2-5	NA	TRBV10-3	NA	CAISESLGQMVKTQYF	TGTGCCATCAGTGAGTCTCTGGGGCAGATGGTAAAGACCCAGTACTTC
TRBJ2-7	NA	TRBV7-9	NA	CASSVGQIYSYEQYF	TGTGCCAGCAGCGTAGGCCAGATCTACTCCTACGAGCAGTACTTC
TRBJ2-7	NA	TRBV5-1	TRBD1	CASSSRQGPYEQYF	TGCGCCAGCAGCTCCCGACAGGGCCCCTACGAGCAGTACTTC
TRBJ2-5	NA	TRBV28	TRBD2	CASSWGLAGPRIFQETQYF	TGTGCCAGCAGTTGGGGACTAGCGGGTCCCCGTATCTTTCAAGAGACCCAGTACTTC
TRBJ1-3	NA	TRBV7-8	NA	CASSDYYRAWRNTIYF	TGTGCCAGCAGCGATTATTACAGGGCCTGGAGAAACACCATATATTTT
TRBJ2-2	NA	TRBV7-7	NA	CASSLGGGNTGELFF	TGTGCCAGCAGCTTAGGAGGGGGGAACACCGGGGAGCTGTTTTTT
TRBJ2-5	NA	TRBV2	NA	CASSENGGIQETQYF	TGTGCCAGCAGTGAGAACGGGGGCATACAAGAGACCCAGTACTTC
TRBJ1-3	NA	TRBV11-2	TRBD1	CASSLGTALSGNTIYF	TGTGCCAGCAGCCTTGGGACAGCTCTCTCTGGAAACACCATATATTTT
TRBJ1-6	NA	TRBV6-4	NA	CASSDSNSPLHF	TGTGCCAGCAGTGACTCGAACTCACCCCTCCACTTT
TRBJ2-7	NA	TRBV25-1	NA	CASSRDWYEQYF	TGTGCCAGCAGCAGGGATTGGTACGAGCAGTACTTC
TRBJ1-5	NA	TRBV19	NA	CASSIAGQCYQPQHF	TGTGCCAGTAGTATCGCAGGACAGTGCTATCAGCCCCAGCATTTT
TRBJ1-2	NA	TRBV7-2	NA	CASSLLGLVGYTF	TGTGCCAGCAGCCTCCTCGGCTTAGTTGGCTACACCTTC